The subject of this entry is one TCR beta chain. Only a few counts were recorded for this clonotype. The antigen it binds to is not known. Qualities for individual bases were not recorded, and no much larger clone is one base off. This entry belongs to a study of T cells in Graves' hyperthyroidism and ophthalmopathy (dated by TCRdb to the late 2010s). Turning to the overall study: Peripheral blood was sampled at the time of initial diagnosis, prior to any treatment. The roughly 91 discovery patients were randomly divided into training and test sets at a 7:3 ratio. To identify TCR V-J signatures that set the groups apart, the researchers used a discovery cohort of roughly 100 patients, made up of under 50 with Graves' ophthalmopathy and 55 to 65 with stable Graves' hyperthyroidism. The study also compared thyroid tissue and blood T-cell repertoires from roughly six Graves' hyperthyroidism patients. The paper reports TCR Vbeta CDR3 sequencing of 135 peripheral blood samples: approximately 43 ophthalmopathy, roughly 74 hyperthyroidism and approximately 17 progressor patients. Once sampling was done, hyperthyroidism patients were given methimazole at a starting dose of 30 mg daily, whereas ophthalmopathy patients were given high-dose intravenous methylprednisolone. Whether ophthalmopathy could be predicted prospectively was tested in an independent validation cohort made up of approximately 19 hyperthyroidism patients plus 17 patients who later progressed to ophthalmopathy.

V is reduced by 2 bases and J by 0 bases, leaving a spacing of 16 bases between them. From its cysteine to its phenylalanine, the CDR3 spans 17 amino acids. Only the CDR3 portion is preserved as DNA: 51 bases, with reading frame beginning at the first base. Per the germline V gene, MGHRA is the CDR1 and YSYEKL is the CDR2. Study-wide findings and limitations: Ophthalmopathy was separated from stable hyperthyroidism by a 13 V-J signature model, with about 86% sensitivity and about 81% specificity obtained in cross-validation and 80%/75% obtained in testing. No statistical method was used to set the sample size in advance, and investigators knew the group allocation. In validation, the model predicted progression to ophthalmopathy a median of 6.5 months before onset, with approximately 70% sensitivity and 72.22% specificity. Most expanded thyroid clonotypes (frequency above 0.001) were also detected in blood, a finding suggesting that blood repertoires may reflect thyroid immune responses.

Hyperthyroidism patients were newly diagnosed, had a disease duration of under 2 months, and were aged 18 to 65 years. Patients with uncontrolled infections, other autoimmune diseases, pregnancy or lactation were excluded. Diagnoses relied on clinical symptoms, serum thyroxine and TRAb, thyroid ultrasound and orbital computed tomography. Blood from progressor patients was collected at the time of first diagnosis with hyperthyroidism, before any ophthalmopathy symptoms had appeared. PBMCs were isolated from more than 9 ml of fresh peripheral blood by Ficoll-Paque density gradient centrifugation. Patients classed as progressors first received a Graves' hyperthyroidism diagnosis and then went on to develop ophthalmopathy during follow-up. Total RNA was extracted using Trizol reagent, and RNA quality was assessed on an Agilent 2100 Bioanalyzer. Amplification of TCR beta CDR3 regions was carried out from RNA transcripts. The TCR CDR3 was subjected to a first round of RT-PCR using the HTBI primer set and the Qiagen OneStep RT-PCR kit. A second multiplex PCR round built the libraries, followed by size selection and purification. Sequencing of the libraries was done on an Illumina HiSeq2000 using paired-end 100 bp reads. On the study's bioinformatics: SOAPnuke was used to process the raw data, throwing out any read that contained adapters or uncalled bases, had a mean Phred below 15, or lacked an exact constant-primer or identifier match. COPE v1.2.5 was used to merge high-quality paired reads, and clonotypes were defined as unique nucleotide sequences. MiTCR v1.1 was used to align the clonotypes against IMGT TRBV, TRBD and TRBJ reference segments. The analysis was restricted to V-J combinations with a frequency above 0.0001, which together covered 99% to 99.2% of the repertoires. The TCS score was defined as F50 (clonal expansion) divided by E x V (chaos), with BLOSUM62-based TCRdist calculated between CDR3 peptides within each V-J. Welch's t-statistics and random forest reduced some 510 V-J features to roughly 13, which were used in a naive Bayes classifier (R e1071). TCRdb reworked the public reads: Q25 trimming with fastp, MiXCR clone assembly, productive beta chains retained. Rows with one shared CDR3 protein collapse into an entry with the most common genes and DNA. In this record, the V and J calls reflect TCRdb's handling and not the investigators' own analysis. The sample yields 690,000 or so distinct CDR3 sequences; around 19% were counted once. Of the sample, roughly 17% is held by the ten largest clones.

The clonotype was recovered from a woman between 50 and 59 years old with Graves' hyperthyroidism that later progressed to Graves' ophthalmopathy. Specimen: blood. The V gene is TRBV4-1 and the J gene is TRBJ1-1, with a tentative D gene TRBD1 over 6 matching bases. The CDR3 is CASSQTEGHLMNTEAFF. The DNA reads TGCGCCAGCAGCCAAACGGAGGGACACCTCATGAACACTGAAGCTTTCTTT.